The T cell receptor (beta chain) described here comes from a study of shared clonotypes between healthy human individuals. The method was immunoSEQ multiplex PCR; TCRdb's version includes in-frame clones alone and lacks a portion of them. The sample holds 550,000 to 750,000 clones, 92% seen once. The naive CD8 population came from CD45RO-negative cells selected for CCR7, without terminally differentiated effector memory CD45RA+ cells. Germline V CDR1 and CDR2: MRHNA, SNTAGT. With V trimmed by 11 bases and J by 6 bases, 4 bases remained unmatched. This CDR3 has 11 amino acids. The V call is TRBV6-4, the J call TRBJ1-1; 9 bases align to TRBD1. The TCR comes from a young man in good health. Material: naive CD8+ T cells sorted from blood. The DNA of the CDR3 is TGTGCCGCGGGACAGGGAGCTGAAGCTTTCTTT. Translated, it gives CAAGQGAEAFF.